This record looks at one T cell receptor (beta chain) sequence and its context. There are a few counts of this clonotype. What antigen it recognizes has not been identified. Base qualities are not at hand, and no much larger clone is one base apart. The data originate from a study of blood T cells in healthy people across ages (dated by TCRdb to the mid-2010s). For the study in its entirety: In model experiments, template switching captured about one uniquely barcoded TCR beta cDNA molecule for every two T cells. The study analyzed two additional independent replicas of 1 million unique cDNA reads from the same blood draw for two donors, one aged 18 to 30 and one aged 80 or older. The donors were split into four age groups: young (average about 16 years), middle-aged (more than 35), aged (62) and long-lived (under 90). Age-related changes in TCR beta repertoire diversity were measured in the study by deep sequencing normalized with unique cDNA molecular identifiers. Study-wide conclusions, independent of this receptor: There was a strong correlation between observed TCR beta diversity and the percentage of naive T cells measured by flow cytometry. As age increased, observed TCR beta diversity per million T cells dropped in a roughly linear way, and a significant reduction was already evident by age 40. Conclusive comparison of naive and antigen-experienced compartments was prevented by the profiling of bulk unsorted PBMCs. Estimates of total diversity based on one million sequenced T cells were considered lower bounds and underestimates. The CMV infection status of donors was not known, potentially confounding age-related changes in expanded clonotypes. Compared with the aged group, more naive CD4+ T cells, fewer expanded clones and increased TCR diversity were shown by the long-lived group, suggesting age selection.

The CDR3, cysteine through phenylalanine, is 10 amino acids long. The read is trimmed to its CDR3 DNA, 30 bases read in frame from base 1. V lost 6 bases and J lost 13 bases; the stretch between them is 10 bases long. The receptor library was made with 5' RACE. Instrument on record: Illumina HiSeq 2500. A second about 7 to 12 cycle PCR used a sample-barcoded 5' primer and a J-beta primer mix. Each TCR beta cDNA molecule received a unique molecular identifier from a template-switch 5' adaptor carrying 12 random nucleotides. Each sample yielded at least 2.5 million CDR3-containing paired-end reads. The Mint cDNA synthesis kit, primed by a TRBC-specific oligonucleotide, was used to synthesize first-strand cDNA from all RNA. Following uracil-DNA glycosylase treatment, a first 18-cycle PCR with universal primers M1SS and BC2_uni_R was performed on all cDNA. Regarding the original processing steps: Each sample was normalized by randomly selecting 1 million high-quality reads, each carrying a distinct molecular identifier. Reads sharing molecular identifiers were discarded rather than binned into consensus sequences. MiTCR, with a Q25 quality threshold and the strictest error-elimination algorithm, was used for CDR3 identification, clonotype clustering and error correction. A nonparametric unseen species model using Euler transformation provided a lower-bound estimate of total TCR beta diversity. TCRdb reanalyzed the raw reads on its own, using fastp at Q25 for trimming and MiXCR for clone calling, and kept in-frame beta chains. CDR3 protein sequences are deduplicated, and each keeps its most common genes and DNA. It is TCRdb's table, rather than the study itself, that gives the V and J calls and clone size. Within this sample are around 990,000 distinct CDR3 sequences, with 20% to 25% of them counted one time only. Approximately 0.71% of the sample is taken by the ten largest.

Systemically healthy Caucasian individuals from Russia, roughly 40 in total and aged roughly 6 to 95 years, were included as donors. Each donor gave roughly 9 milliliters of peripheral blood, drawn into EDTA-treated Vacutainer tubes. Ficoll-Paque density-gradient centrifugation was used to isolate PBMCs, with at least 6 million obtained per sample. Trizol reagent was used to extract total RNA from the PBMCs, yielding at least 6 micrograms per sample. Naive CD45RAhigh/CD27high T cell percentages were measured by flow cytometry on a PBMC aliquot from every donor. The sample was also linked to a second study, of T cells of mothers and their children. That second report states: Donors were nine systemically healthy Caucasian individuals: three mothers and their six children. cDNA synthesis consumed the entire amount of extracted RNA, loaded at approximately 1.4 ug RNA in each 15 ul reaction. In the second PCR, the M1S primer added sample barcodes and 2-4 random nucleotides. More than 9 million TCR beta CDR3 reads were obtained from each mother, and roughly 3 million reads were obtained from each child. In both related and unrelated pairs, thymic selection shapes the output of TCR recombination in a similar way, with inherited differences having only a minor effect. Normalized repertoire overlap was always found to be slightly, but never significantly, higher in related mother-child pairs than in unrelated mother-child pairs. No persistent microchimeric T cell clones were found, with a detection sensitivity of approximately 100 clones per million clonotypes. In the study, deep NGS was used to compare the TCR beta repertoires of mothers and children, and features distinguishing related mother-child pairs from unrelated individuals were sought. The mean age was about 37 +/- 4 years for the mothers and around 10 +/- 4 years for the children. After adapters were ligated using NEBNext reagents, the libraries underwent 100+100 nt paired-end sequencing on an Illumina HiSeq 2000. To avoid cross-contamination, the mother libraries and the child libraries were prepared a month apart and sequenced in separate runs. Each donor had between roughly 450,000 and 2,100,000 distinct TCR beta clonotypes identified. Naive TCR beta clonotypes were estimated from low-frequency clonotypes matched to each donor's FACS-determined naive share, without sorting.

The sequenced material came from blood. This chain is built from TRBV12-3 or TRBV12-4 and TRBJ2-1; TRBD1 is a possible D gene, resting on 5 matching bases. The TCR was taken from a girl aged 2-10 years in good health. The DNA is as follows: TGTGCCAGCAGCGACAGTTACCAGTTCTTC. It codes for CASSDSYQFF.